This TCR beta chain was captured in a study of post-analysis software for immune sequencing data. Study results and limitations: Strong same-batch co-clustering of samples appeared with F measure clustering. Four or five TRBV segments were more frequent in patients than controls; TRBV5-6, TRBV5-1 and TRBV20-1 belonged to this group. Significantly lower normalized Chao1 diversity was found in patients with multiple sclerosis relative to controls.

Unique molecular identifiers tagged the TCR beta cDNA libraries. TCRdb ran MiXCR on the PCR reads and lists one entry per CDR3 protein. The profile shows roughly 620,000 distinct CDR3 sequences, about 40% of them singletons. Trimming shortened V by 6 bases and J by 2 bases, and 10 bases separated the two germline ends. Germline V lookup: CDR1 ENHRY, CDR2 SYGVKD. This CDR3 spans 13 amino acids. Concerning this clonotype itself: Its antigen is undetermined.

The sequenced sample was blood. This sequence joins TRBV10-3 and TRBJ2-5, with D perhaps TRBD1 (7 bases). This TCR came from a girl aged 5-17 years with multiple sclerosis. DNA of the CDR3: TGTGCCATCAGCGCGGGACAGCAAGAGACCCAGTACTTC. Residues: CAISAGQQETQYF.